The present entry profiles one TCR beta chain with its context. The authors amplified TCR beta CDR3 regions from RNA transcripts. The workflow started with a first-round RT-PCR run with HTBI primers and then moved on to a second-round multiplex PCR. TCRdb re-derived calls from the multiplex PCR reads in MiXCR, one entry per CDR3 protein. The table has 400,000 to 450,000 distinct CDR3 sequences, more than 20% seen once. This sample is part of a study of Graves' ophthalmopathy and Graves' hyperthyroidism. V shed 1 base and J shed 10 bases, with 21 bases lying between them. The CDR3 sequence is 15 residues long. Per the germline V gene, CDR1 is SGHDT and CDR2 is YYEEEE.

The receptor's source is a woman aged 18-29 years with stable Graves' hyperthyroidism. The chain carries TRBV5-6 and TRBJ2-7; D may correspond to TRBD1 or TRBD2 (5 bases each). The sequencing sample was made of peripheral blood. Here the CDR3 reads CASSLPGSGTSYQYF. DNA for the CDR3: TGTGCCAGCAGCTTGCCCGGATCGGGGACCTCGTATCAGTACTTC.